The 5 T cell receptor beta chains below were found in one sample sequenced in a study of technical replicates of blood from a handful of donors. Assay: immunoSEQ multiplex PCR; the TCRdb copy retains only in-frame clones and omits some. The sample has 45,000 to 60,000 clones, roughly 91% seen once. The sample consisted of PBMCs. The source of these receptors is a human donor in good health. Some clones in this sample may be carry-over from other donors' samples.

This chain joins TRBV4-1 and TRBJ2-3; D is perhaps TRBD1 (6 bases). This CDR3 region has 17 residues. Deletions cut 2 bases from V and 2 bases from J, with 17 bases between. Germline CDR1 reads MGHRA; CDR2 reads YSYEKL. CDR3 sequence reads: CASSQKGAGVVTDTQYF. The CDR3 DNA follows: TGCGCCAGCAGCCAAAAAGGGGCAGGGGTAGTCACAGATACGCAGTATTTT.

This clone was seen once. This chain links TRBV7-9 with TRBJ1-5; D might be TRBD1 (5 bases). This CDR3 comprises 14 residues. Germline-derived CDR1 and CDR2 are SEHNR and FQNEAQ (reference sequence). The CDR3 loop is CAAGGLNGNQPQHF. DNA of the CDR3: TGTGCGGCGGGGGGGTTGAATGGCAATCAGCCCCAGCATTTT.

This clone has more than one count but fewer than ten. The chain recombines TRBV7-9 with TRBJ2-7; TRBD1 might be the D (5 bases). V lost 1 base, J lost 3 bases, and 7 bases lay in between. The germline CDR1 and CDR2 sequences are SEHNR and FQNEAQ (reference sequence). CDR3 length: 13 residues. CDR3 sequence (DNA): TGTGCCAGCAGCTTAGGTAGGGGCTACGAGCAGTACTTC. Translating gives CASSLGRGYEQYF.

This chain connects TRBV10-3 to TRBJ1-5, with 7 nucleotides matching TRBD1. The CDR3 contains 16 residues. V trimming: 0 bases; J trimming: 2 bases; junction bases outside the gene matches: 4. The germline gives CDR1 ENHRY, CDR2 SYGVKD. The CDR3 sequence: CAISESKGAGNQPQHF. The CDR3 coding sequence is TGTGCCATCAGTGAGTCGAAGGGGGCAGGCAATCAGCCCCAGCATTTT.

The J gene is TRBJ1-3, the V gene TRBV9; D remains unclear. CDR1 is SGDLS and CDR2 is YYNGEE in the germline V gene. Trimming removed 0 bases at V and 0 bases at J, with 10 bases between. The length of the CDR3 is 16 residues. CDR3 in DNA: TGTGCCAGCAGCGTAGAAGTCGTAGCCTCTGGAAACACCATATATTTT. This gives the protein CASSVEVVASGNTIYF. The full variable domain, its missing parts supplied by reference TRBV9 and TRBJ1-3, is DSGVTQTPKHLITATGQRVTLRCSPRSGDLSVYWYQQSLDQGLQFLIQYYNGEERAKGNILERFSAQQFPDLHSELNLSSLELGDSALYFCASSVEVVASGNTIYFGEGSWLTVV.